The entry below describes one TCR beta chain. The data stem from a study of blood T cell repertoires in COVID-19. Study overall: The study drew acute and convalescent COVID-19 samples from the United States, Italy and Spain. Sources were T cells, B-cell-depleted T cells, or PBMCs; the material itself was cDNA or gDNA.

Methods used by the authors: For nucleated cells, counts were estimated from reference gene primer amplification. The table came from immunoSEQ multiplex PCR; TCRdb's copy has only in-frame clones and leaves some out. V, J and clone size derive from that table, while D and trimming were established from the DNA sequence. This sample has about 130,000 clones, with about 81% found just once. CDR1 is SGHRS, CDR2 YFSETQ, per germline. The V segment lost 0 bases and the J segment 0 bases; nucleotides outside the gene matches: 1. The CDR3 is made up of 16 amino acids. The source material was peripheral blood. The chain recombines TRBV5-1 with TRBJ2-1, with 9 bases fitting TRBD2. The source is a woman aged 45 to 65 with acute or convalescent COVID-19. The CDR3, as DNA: TGCGCCAGCAGCTTGGTAGCGGGAGTCTCCTACAATGAGCAGTTCTTC. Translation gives CASSLVAGVSYNEQFF.